At least ten counts were recorded for the clone carrying this T cell receptor (beta chain). Its cognate antigen is unknown. The method was immunoSEQ multiplex PCR; TCRdb's version includes in-frame clones alone and lacks a portion of them. The table lists about 140,000 clones, about 90% of them singletons. The validation cohort, a group of 120 subjects, included the donors and was separate from the approximately 670-subject first cohort. Trimming took off 2 bases at V and 6 bases at J, with 8 bases between the two ends. Looked up from germline, CDR1 is MNHNY and CDR2 is SVGAGI (reference sequence). This CDR3 region has 12 residues. The data were obtained in a study of cytomegalovirus exposure and HLA in healthy donors. Findings and caveats of the study: Among TCR sequences, most were rare, though some public TCRs appeared in many donors. It was reportedly the case that the classifier diagnosed cytomegalovirus status with high specificity and sensitivity. The study flagged around 160 TCR beta chains as cytomegalovirus-associated.

Sequenced material: PBMCs. This sequence was found in a young man in good health and CMV-seronegative. The chain is built from TRBV6-6 and TRBJ2-7; D remains ambiguous. CDR3: CASSYGSGEQYF. The CDR3 DNA sequence: TGTGCCAGCAGTTACGGTTCGGGCGAGCAGTACTTC.